This passage covers 13 T cell receptor beta chains from one sample sequenced in a study of shared clonotypes between healthy human individuals. The repertoire was sequenced with immunoSEQ multiplex PCR; TCRdb's copy has only in-frame clones and lacks some. Here the sample spans over 2 million clones, 85% to 95% being singletons. The sample consisted of naive CD4+ T cells sorted from blood. The subset denotes: CD45RA+ positively selected. These receptors were obtained from a man between 18 and 35 years old in good health.

The chain carries TRBV19 and TRBJ1-4, with D maybe TRBD1 (5 bases). CDR1 is LNHDA and CDR2 is SQIVND in the germline V gene (reference sequence). There are 14 residues in the CDR3. The ends were cut back, 5 bases at V and 0 bases at J, with 7 bases in the middle. The CDR3 nucleotides read TGTGCCAGTAGTGACAGTTCAACTAATGAAAAACTGTTTTTT. Translated: CASSDSSTNEKLFF.

The chain has TRBV7-9 and TRBJ1-2; D is ambiguous. V was trimmed by 1 base and J by 6 bases, leaving 15 bases between them. The CDR3 runs 15 residues. In germline, CDR1 is SEHNR, CDR2 FQNEAQ (reference sequence). DNA of the CDR3: TGTGCCAGCAGCTTAGTTGATCGACTGGTGGATGGCTACACCTTC. Its translation: CASSLVDRLVDGYTF.

J is TRBJ1-6 and V is TRBV28; D might be TRBD1 (5 bases). There are 15 residues in the CDR3. V was shortened by 4 bases and J by 5 bases, with 12 bases between the two germline ends. In germline, CDR1 is MDHEN, CDR2 SYDVKM. CDR3 bases: TGTGCCAGCAGTTATACAAGGGGTAATAATTCACCCCTCCACTTT. Encoded protein: CASSYTRGNNSPLHF. Together with reference TRBV28 and TRBJ1-6, the CDR3 gives the full variable domain: DVKVTQSSRYLVKRTGEKVFLECVQDMDHENMFWYRQDPGLGLRLIYFSYDVKMKEKGDIPEGYSVSREKKERFSLILESASTNQTSMYLCASSYTRGNNSPLHFGNGTRLTVT.

Details on this clone: This sample includes further DNA sequences coding for the same CDR3. This rearrangement joins TRBV6-1 to TRBJ2-7; TRBD2 aligns across 7 bases. J lost 4 bases, V lost 4 bases, and 4 bases had no gene match. The length of the CDR3 is 13 residues. CDR1 is MNHNS and CDR2 is SASEGT in the germline V gene. This CDR3 reads CASSGEGGYEQYF. CDR3 nucleotides: TGTGCCAGCAGTGGGGAGGGCGGGTACGAGCAGTACTTC.

The chain has TRBV4-1 and TRBJ2-2, with unresolved D. CDR1 and CDR2 (germline): MGHRA, YSYEKL. The CDR3 is 15 amino acids. Trimming removed 1 base at V and 7 bases at J, with 13 bases between. The CDR3 DNA reads as TGCGCCAGCAGCCAAGTTTTAGGGTTGGGCGGGGAGCTGTTTTTT. It encodes CASSQVLGLGGELFF.

The genes are TRBV11-2 and TRBJ2-7, with 7 bases identical to TRBD1. J gave up 5 bases and V 2 bases, and 9 bases lay outside the gene matches. The germline gives CDR1 SGHAT, CDR2 FQNNGV. The CDR3 is made up of 15 amino acids. CDR3 in amino acids: CASSLISGTVHEQYF. CDR3 coding DNA: TGTGCCAGCAGCTTAATATCCGGGACAGTCCACGAGCAGTACTTC.

This rearrangement joins TRBV9 to TRBJ1-2; the D is unclear. Germline CDR1 and CDR2: SGDLS and YYNGEE. The V and J ends lost 5 bases and 1 base respectively, with 9 bases between them. This CDR3 contains 13 residues. As DNA, the CDR3 is TGTGCCAGCAGGAGAGAGGGTAACTATGGCTACACCTTC. Protein: CASRREGNYGYTF. The variable domain in full, completed from reference TRBV9 and TRBJ1-2, reads DSGVTQTPKHLITATGQRVTLRCSPRSGDLSVYWYQQSLDQGLQFLIQYYNGEERAKGNILERFSAQQFPDLHSELNLSSLELGDSALYFCASRREGNYGYTFGSGTRLTVV.

The V gene is TRBV5-1, the J gene TRBJ2-7; 10 bases match TRBD2. With V trimmed by 7 bases and J by 2 bases, 12 bases remained unmatched. From germline, CDR1 is SGHRS and CDR2 YFSETQ. The CDR3 has 16 amino acids. The CDR3 is CASAQGGSGGTYEQYF. CDR3 nucleotide sequence: TGCGCCAGCGCCCAGGGAGGTAGCGGGGGGACCTACGAGCAGTACTTC.

The sample holds a few counts of this clone. The rearrangement links TRBV2 to TRBJ2-5, with 8 nucleotides matching TRBD2. TRBJ2-7 explains the end of the DNA better; the J call may be wrong. Looked up from germline, CDR1 is SNHLY and CDR2 is FYNNEI. The CDR3 is 14 amino acids. The DNA of the CDR3 is TGTGCCAGCAGCCCGTCGGGGGGGGATCGCGAGCAGTACTTC. The encoded protein is CASSPSGGDREQYF.

The chain combines TRBV4-1 with TRBJ2-1, with 12 nucleotides matching TRBD2. The CDR3 length is 16 residues. Trimming took 0 bases from V and 8 from J; bases not matched to a gene: 5. Looked up from germline, CDR1 is MGHRA and CDR2 is YSYEKL. Here the CDR3 reads CASSQDASGRVDEQFF. CDR3 bases: TGCGCCAGCAGCCAAGATGCTAGCGGGAGGGTCGATGAGCAGTTCTTC.

The CDR3 region has the DNA TGTGCCAGCAGCTTAGGGAGGCAGGGAAAAGGAGGGGGGGAAGAGACCCAGTACTTC. It translates to CASSLGRQGKGGGEETQYF. The chain joins TRBV7-2 to TRBJ2-5, with D possibly being TRBD2 (7 bases). Germline-derived CDR1 and CDR2 are SGHTA and FQGNSA. Trimming removed 1 base from V and 3 bases from J, with 24 bases in between. This CDR3 is 19 amino acids long.

This rearrangement joins TRBV9 to TRBJ2-3, with D maybe TRBD2 (6 bases). Per the germline V gene, CDR1 is SGDLS and CDR2 is YYNGEE. The CDR3 runs 16 residues. V shed 3 bases and J shed 4 bases, with 18 bases lying between them. The CDR3: CASSATTGEVPDTQYF. The CDR3 region has the DNA TGTGCCAGCAGCGCTACCACGGGAGAGGTACCAGATACGCAGTATTTT.

This chain links TRBV14 with TRBJ2-1, with 10 bases identical to TRBD2. CDR1 and CDR2 (germline): SGHDN, FVKESK. This CDR3 is 15 amino acids long. V shed 0 bases, J shed 7 bases, and the junction held 3 bases outside the gene matches. The CDR3, as DNA: TGTGCCAGCAGCCAAGATAGGACTAGCGGTAATGAGCAGTTCTTC. It yields the protein CASSQDRTSGNEQFF.